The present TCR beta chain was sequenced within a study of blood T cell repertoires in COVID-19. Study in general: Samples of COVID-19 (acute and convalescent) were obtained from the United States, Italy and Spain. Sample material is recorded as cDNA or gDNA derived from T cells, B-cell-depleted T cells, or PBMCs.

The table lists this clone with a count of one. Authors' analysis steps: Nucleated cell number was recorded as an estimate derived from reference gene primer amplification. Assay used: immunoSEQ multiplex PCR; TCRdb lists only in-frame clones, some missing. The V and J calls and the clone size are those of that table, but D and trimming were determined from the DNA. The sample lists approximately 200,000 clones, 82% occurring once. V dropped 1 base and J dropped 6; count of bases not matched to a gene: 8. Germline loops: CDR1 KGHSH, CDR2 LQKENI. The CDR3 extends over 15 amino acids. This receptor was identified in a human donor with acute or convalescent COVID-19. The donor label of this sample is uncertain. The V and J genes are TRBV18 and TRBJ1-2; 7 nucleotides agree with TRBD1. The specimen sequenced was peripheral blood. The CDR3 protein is CASSPRQDRTDGYTF. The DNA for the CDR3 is TGTGCCAGCTCACCACGGCAGGACAGGACTGATGGCTACACCTTC.